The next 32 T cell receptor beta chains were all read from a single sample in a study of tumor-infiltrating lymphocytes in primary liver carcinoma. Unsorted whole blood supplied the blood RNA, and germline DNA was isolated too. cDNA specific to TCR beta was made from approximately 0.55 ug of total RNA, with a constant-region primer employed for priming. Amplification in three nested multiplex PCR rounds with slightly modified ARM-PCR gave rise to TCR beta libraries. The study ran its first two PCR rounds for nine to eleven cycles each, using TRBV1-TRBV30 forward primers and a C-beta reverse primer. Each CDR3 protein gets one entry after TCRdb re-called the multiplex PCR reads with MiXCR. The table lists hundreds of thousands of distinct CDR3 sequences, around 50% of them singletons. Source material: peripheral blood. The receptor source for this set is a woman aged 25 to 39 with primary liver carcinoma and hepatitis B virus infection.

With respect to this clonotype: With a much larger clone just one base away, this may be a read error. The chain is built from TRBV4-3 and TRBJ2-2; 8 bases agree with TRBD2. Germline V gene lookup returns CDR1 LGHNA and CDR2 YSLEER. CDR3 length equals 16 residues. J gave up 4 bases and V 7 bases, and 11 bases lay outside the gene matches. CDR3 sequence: CASIQDVGTSTGELFF. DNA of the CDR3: TGCGCCAGCATCCAGGACGTCGGGACTAGCACCGGGGAGCTGTTTTTT.

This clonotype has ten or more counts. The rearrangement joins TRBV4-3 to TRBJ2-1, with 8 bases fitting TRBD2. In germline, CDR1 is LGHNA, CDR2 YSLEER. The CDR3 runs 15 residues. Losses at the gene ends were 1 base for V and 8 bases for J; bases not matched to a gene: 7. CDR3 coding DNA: TGCGCCAGCAGCCAAGTAGCGGGACGTCTCCATGAGCAGTTCTTC. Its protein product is CASSQVAGRLHEQFF.

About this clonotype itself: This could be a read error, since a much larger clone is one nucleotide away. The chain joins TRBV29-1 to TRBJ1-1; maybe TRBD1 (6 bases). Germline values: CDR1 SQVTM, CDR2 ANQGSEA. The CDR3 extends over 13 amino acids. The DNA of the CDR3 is TGCAGCGCTGTCGGACAGCTCGACACTGAAGCTTCCTTT. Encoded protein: CSAVGQLDTEASF.

CDR3 residues: CASSERDDVVPNYGYTF. CDR3 nucleotides: TGTGCCAGCAGTGAACGCGATGACGTTGTCCCCAACTATGGCTACACCTTC. This chain joins TRBV25-1 and TRBJ1-2, with D uncertain. This CDR3 has 17 amino acids. Germline V CDR1 and CDR2: MGHDK, SYGVNS. The V end was cut by 2 bases, the J end by 2 bases, with 18 bases between.

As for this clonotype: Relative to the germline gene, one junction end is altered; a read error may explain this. CDR3 DNA sequence: TGTGCCAGCGGAGGGGACGGGCACAAAGAGCAGTTCTTC. This codes for CASGGDGHKEQFF. The chain links TRBV11-3 to TRBJ2-1; a possible D gene is TRBD2 (6 bases). CDR3 size: 13 residues. CDR1 and CDR2 (germline): SGHNT, YENEEA.

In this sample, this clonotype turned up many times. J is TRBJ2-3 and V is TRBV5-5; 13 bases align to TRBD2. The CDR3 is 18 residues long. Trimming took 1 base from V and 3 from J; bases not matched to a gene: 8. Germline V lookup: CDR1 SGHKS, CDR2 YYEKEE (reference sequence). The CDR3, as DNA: TGTGCCAGCAGCTTGAGAGGACTAGCGGGAGTTGGTACAGATACGCAGTATTTT. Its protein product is CASSLRGLAGVGTDTQYF. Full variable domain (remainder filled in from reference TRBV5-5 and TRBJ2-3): DAGVTQSPTHLIKTRGQQVTLRCSPISGHKSVSWYQQVLGQGPQFIFQYYEKEERGRGNFPDRFSARQFPNYSSELNVNALLLGDSALYLCASSLRGLAGVGTDTQYFGPGTRLTVL.

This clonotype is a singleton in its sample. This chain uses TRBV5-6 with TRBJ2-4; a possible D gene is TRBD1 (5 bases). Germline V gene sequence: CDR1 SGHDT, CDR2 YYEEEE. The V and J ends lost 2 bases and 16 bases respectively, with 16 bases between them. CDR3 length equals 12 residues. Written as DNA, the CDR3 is TGTGCCAGCAGCTTCAATTCGGACATTCTATACTTC. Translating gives CASSFNSDILYF.

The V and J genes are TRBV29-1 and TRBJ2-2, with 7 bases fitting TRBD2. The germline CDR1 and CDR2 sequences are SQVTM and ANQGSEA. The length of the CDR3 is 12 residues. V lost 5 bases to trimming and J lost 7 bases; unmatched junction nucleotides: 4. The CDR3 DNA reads TGCAGCGTTTTATGGACTAGCGGGGAGCTGTTTTTT. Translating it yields CSVLWTSGELFF.

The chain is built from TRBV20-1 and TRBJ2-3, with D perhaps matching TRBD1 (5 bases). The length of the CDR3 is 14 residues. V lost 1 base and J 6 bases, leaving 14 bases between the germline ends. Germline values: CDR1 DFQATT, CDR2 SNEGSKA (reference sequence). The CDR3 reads CSARGQGLLDTQYF. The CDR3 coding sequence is TGCAGTGCTAGAGGGCAGGGTCTTTTGGATACGCAGTATTTT.

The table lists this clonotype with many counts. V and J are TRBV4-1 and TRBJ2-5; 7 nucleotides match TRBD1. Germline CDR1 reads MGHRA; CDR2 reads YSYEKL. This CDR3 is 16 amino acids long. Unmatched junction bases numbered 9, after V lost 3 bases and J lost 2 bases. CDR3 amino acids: CASSHPKQGPQETQYF. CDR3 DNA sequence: TGCGCCAGCAGCCATCCCAAACAGGGGCCTCAAGAGACCCAGTACTTC.

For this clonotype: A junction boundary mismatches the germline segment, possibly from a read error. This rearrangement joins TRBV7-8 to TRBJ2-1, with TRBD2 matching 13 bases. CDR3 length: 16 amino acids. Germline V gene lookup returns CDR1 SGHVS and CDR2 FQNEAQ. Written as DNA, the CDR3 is TGTGCCAGCAGCGGCGGACTAGCGGGAGTAGGAAATGAGCAGCTCTTC. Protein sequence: CASSGGLAGVGNEQLF.

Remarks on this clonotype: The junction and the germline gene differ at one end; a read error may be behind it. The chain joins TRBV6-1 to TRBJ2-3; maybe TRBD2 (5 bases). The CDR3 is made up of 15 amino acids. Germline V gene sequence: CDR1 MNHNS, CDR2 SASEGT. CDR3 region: CASSESLSSTDTHYF. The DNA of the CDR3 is TGTGCCAGCAGTGAAAGTCTCTCTAGCACAGATACGCACTATTTT.

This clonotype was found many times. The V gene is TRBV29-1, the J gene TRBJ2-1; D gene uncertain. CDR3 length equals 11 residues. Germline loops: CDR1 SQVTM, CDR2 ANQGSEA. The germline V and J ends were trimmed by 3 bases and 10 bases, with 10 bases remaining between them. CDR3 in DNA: TGCAGCGTTGAGCGCTTAGGAGAGCAGTTCTTC. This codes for CSVERLGEQFF.

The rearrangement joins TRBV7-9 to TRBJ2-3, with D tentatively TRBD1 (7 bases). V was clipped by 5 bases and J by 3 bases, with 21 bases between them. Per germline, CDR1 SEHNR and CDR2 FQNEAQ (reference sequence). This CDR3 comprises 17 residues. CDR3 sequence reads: CASSLADGGGWTDTQYF. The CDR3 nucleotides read TGTGCCAGCAGCCTTGCGGACGGAGGGGGCTGGACAGATACGCAGTATTTT.

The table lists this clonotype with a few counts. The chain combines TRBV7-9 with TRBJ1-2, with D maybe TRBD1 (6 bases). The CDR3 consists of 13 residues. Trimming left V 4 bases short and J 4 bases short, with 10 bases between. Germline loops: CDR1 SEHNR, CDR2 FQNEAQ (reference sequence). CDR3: CASSSRTAYGYTF. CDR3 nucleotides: TGTGCCAGCAGCTCTCGGACAGCCTATGGCTACACCTTC.

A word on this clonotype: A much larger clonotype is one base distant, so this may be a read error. In nucleotides, the CDR3 is TGTGCCAGCACTCGTCAGGGGAATAATCCACCCCTCCACTTT. Encoded protein: CASTRQGNNPPLHF. This sequence joins TRBV6-1 and TRBJ1-6; a weak D match, TRBD1 (6 bases). This CDR3 contains 14 residues. Germline assignment: CDR1 MNHNS and CDR2 SASEGT.

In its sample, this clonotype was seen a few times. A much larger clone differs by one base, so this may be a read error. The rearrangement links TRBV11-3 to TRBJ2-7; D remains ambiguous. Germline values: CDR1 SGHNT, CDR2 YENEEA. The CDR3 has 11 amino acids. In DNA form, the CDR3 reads TGTGTCAGCAGCTCCTACTACGAGCAGTACTTC. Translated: CVSSSYYEQYF.

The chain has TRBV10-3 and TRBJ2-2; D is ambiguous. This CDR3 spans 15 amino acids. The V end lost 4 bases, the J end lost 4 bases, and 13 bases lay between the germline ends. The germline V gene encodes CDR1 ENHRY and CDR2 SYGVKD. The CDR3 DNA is TGTGCCATCAGTGCTGTGTTAGTCACCACCGGGGAGCTGTTTTTT. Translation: CAISAVLVTTGELFF.

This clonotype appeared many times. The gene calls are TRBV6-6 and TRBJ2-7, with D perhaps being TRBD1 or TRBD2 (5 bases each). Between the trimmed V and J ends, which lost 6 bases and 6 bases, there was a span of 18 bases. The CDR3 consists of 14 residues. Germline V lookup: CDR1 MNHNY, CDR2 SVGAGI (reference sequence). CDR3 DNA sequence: TGTGCCAGCAGATCCGGGACCCCTACCGGCGAGCAGTACTTC. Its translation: CASRSGTPTGEQYF.

The CDR3 coding sequence is TGCAGCGCCTTACCGACAGATACTGAGCAGTTCTTC. Encoded protein: CSALPTDTEQFF. J is TRBJ2-1 and V is TRBV29-1, with a possible D match to TRBD1 (5 bases). This CDR3 contains 12 residues. Deletions cut 7 bases from V and 9 bases from J, with 16 bases between. CDR1 is SQVTM, CDR2 ANQGSEA, per germline.

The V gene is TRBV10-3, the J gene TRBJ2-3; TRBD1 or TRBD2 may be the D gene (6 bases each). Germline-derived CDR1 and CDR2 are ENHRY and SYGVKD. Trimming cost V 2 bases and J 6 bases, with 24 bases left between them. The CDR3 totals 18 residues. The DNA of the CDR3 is TGTGCCATCAGTGAGGCCAGTCGATATACGGGGGCCGGGGATACGCAGTATTTT. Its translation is CAISEASRYTGAGDTQYF.

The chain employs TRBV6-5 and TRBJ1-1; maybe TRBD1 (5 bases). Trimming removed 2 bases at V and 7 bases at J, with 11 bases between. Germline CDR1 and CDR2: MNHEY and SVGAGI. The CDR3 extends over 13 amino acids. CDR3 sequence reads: CASSYRWGDEAFF. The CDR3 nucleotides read TGTGCCAGCAGTTACCGGTGGGGGGATGAAGCTTTCTTT.

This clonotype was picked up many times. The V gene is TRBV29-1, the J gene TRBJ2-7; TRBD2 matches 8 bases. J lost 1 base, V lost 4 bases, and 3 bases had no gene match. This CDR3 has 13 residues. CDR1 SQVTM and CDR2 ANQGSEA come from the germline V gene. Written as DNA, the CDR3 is TGCAGCGTTGTGTTAGCGGGATCCTACGAGCAGTACTTC. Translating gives CSVVLAGSYEQYF.

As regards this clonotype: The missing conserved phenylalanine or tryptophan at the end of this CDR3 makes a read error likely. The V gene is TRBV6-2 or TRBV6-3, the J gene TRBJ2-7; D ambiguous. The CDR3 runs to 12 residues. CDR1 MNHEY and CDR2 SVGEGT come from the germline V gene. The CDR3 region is CVSSYPTAEQYY. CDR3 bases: TGTGTCAGCAGTTACCCAACAGCCGAGCAGTACTAC.

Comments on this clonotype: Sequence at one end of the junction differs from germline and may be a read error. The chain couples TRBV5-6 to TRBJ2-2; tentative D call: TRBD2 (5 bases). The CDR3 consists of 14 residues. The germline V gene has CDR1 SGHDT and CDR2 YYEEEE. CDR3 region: CASRPTLNTGELVF. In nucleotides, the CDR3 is TGCGCCAGCCGACCGACTCTGAACACCGGGGAGCTGGTTTTT.

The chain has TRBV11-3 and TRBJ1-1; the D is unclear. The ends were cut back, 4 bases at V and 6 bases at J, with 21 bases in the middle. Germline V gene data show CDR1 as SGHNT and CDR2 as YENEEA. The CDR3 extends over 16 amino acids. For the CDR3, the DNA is TGTGCCAGCAGCTCTAGATTGGGAACGATGTACGCTGAAGCTTTCTTT. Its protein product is CASSSRLGTMYAEAFF. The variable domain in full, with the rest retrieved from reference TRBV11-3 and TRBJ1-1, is EAGVVQSPRYKIIEKKQPVAFWCNPISGHNTLYWYLQNLGQGPELLIRYENEEAVDDSQLPKDRFSAERLKGVDSTLKIQPAELGDSAVYLCASSSRLGTMYAEAFFGQGTRLTVV.

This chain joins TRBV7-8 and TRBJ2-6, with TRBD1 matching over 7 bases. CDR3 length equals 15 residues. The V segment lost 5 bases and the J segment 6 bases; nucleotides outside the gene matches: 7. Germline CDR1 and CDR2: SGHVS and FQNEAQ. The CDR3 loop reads CASSHEDRQANVLTF. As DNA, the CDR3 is TGTGCCAGCAGCCACGAGGACAGGCAGGCCAACGTCCTGACTTTC.

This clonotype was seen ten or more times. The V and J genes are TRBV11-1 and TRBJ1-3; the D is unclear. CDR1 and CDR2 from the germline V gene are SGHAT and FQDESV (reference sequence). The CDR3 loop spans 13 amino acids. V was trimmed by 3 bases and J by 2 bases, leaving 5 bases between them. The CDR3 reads CASSFDTGNTIYF. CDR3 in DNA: TGTGCCAGCAGCTTCGACACTGGAAACACCATATATTTT.

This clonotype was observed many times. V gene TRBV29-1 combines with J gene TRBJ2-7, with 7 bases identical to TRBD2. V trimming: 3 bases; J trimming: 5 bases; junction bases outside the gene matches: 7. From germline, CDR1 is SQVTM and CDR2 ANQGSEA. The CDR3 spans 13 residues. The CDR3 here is CSVEGGKEDEQYF. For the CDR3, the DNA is TGCAGCGTTGAGGGAGGGAAGGAAGACGAGCAGTACTTC.

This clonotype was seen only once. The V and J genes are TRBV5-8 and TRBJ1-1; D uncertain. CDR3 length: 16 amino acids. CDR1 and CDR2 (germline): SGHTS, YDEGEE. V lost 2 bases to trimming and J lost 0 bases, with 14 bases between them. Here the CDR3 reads CASSFGEQLMNTEAFF. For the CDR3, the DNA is TGTGCCAGCAGCTTTGGCGAGCAACTCATGAACACTGAAGCTTTCTTT.

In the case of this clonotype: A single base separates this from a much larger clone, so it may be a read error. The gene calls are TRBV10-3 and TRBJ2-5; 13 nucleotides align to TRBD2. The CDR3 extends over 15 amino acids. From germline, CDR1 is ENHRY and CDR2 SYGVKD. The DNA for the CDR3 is TGTACCACCGGACTAGCGGGAGCGGCGACGGAGGCCCAGTACTTC. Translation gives CTTGLAGAATEAQYF.

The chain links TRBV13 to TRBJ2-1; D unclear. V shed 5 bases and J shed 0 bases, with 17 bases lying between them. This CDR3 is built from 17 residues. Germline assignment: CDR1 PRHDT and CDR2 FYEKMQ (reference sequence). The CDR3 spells CASSPLSGPGSYNEQFF. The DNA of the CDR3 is TGTGCCAGCAGCCCCCTTAGTGGTCCCGGCTCCTACAATGAGCAGTTCTTC.